The clone carrying this T cell receptor beta chain was recorded a few times. Its matching antigen is unknown. This specimen belongs to a study of post-analysis software for immune sequencing data. Points from the study as a whole: Controls had significantly higher normalized Chao1 diversity than multiple sclerosis patients. With TRBV5-6, TRBV5-1 and TRBV20-1 included, 5 or 6 TRBV segments were more frequent in patients than in controls.

Prepared libraries of TCR beta cDNA carried unique molecular identifiers. TCRdb called the PCR reads again in MiXCR, with one record for every CDR3 protein. This sample has hundreds of thousands of distinct CDR3 sequences, with 40% to 55% found just once. The V segment lost 3 bases and the J segment 7 bases; nucleotides outside the gene matches: 7. The CDR3 is 15 amino acids. Germline-derived CDR1 and CDR2 are SGHTA and FQGTGA. The origin of this receptor is a girl aged 10 to 17 with multiple sclerosis. V and J are TRBV7-3 and TRBJ1-4; 8 bases align to TRBD1. Sample: blood. The CDR3 nucleotides are TGTGCCAGCAGCTTGACGGGGACAGGCGGTGAAAAACTGTTTTTT. Protein product: CASSLTGTGGEKLFF.